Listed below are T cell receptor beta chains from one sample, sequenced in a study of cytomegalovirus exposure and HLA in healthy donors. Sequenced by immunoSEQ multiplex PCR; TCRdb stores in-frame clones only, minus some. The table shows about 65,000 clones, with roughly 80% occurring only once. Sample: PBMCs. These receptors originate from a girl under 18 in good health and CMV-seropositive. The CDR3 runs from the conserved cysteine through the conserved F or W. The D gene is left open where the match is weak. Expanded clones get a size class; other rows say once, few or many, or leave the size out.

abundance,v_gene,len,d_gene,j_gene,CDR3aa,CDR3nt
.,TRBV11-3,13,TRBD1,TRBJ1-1,CASSQYRGTEAFF,TGTGCCAGCAGCCAGTACAGGGGCACTGAAGCTTTCTTT
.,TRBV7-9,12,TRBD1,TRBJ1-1,CASSLGQGRAFF,TGTGCCAGCAGCTTAGGACAGGGTAGGGCTTTCTTT
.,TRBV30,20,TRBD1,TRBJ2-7,CAWSVKTWGQGEWSIHEQYF,TGTGCCTGGAGTGTAAAGACGTGGGGACAGGGGGAGTGGAGTATCCACGAGCAGTACTTC
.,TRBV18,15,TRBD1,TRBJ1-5,CASSPLPGGGQPQHF,TGTGCCAGCTCACCCCTGCCAGGGGGCGGACAGCCCCAGCATTTT
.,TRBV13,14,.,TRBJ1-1,CASSLASDPTTAFF,TGTGCCAGCAGCTTAGCCTCTGATCCAACAACGGCTTTCTTT
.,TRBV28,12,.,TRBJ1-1,CASREGRTEAFF,TGTGCCAGCAGGGAGGGACGCACTGAAGCTTTCTTT
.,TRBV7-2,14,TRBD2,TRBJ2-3,CASSLASSGDTQYF,TGTGCCAGCAGCTTAGCCTCTAGCGGAGATACGCAGTATTTT
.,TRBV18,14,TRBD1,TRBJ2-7,CASSPNRDSYEQYF,TGTGCCAGCTCACCGAACCGGGACAGCTACGAGCAGTACTTC
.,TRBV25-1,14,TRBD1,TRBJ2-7,CASSSRDRGNEQYF,TGTGCCAGCAGTTCCCGGGACAGGGGGAACGAGCAGTACTTC
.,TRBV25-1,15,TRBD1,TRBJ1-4,CASSEGTVPNEKLFF,TGTGCCAGCAGTGAAGGGACAGTTCCTAATGAAAAACTGTTTTTT
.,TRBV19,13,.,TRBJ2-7,CASSDIQGNEQYF,TGTGCCAGTAGTGACATCCAGGGAAACGAGCAGTACTTC
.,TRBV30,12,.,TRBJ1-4,CAWWRFGEKLFF,TGTGCCTGGTGGCGGTTCGGTGAAAAACTGTTTTTT
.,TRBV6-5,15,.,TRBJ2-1,CASSYGASVYNEQFF,TGTGCCAGCAGTTACGGGGCTAGCGTCTACAATGAGCAGTTCTTC
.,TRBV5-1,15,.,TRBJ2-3,CASSLALQDMHTQYF,TGCGCCAGCAGCTTGGCGTTGCAGGACATGCATACGCAGTATTTT
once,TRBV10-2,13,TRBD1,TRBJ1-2,CASSETGGYGYTF,TGCGCCAGCAGTGAGACAGGGGGCTATGGCTACACCTTC
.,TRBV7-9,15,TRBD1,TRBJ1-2,CASSLVQGAYYGYTF,TGTGCCAGCAGCTTAGTCCAGGGGGCTTATTATGGCTACACCTTC
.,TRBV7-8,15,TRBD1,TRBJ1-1,CASSPRTGVNTEAFF,TGTGCCAGCAGCCCACGGACAGGGGTGAACACTGAAGCTTTCTTT
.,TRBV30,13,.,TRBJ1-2,CAWWDGGIHGYTF,TGTGCCTGGTGGGATGGGGGGATCCATGGCTACACCTTC
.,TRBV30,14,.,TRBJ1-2,CAWTFRRRWDGYTF,TGTGCCTGGACCTTTAGGAGACGATGGGATGGCTACACCTTC
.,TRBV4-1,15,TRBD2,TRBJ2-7,CASKQVTGGANEQYF,TGCGCCAGCAAACAAGTTACGGGGGGGGCCAACGAGCAGTACTTC
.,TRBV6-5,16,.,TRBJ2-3,CASSYERDSDTDTQYF,TGTGCCAGCAGTTACGAAAGGGACTCCGACACAGATACGCAGTATTTT
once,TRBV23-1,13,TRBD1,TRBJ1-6,CANRGQGLSPLHF,TGCGCCAATCGGGGACAGGGTTTATCACCCCTCCACTTT
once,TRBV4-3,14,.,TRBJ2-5,CASSLRLDQETQYF,TGCGCCAGCAGCCTACGACTCGACCAAGAGACCCAGTACTTC
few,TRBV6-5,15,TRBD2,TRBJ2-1,CASSYLPSGGNEQFF,TGTGCCAGCAGTTACTTGCCTAGCGGGGGCAATGAGCAGTTCTTC
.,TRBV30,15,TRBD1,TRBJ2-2,CACLAGTGYTGELFF,TGTGCCTGTCTCGCCGGGACAGGGTACACCGGGGAGCTGTTTTTT
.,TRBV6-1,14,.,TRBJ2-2,CASSRQQTTGELFF,TGTGCCAGCAGCCGACAACAAACCACCGGGGAGCTGTTTTTT
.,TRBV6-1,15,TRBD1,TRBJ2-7,CASSEALTGANEQYF,TGTGCCAGCAGTGAAGCGCTTACAGGGGCAAACGAGCAGTACTTC
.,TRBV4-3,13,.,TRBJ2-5,CASSQALRETQYF,TGCGCCAGCAGCCAAGCGTTGAGGGAGACCCAGTACTTC
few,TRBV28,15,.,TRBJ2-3,CASSFRDTITDTQYF,TGTGCCAGCAGTTTTCGGGACACAATCACAGATACGCAGTATTTT
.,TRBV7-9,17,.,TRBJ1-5,CASSSESGISWDQPQHF,TGTGCCAGCAGCTCAGAATCAGGGATATCTTGGGATCAGCCCCAGCATTTT
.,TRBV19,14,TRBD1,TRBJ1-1,CASRLQGADTEAFF,TGTGCCAGTAGGCTACAGGGGGCGGACACTGAAGCTTTCTTT
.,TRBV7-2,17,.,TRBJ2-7,CASSLLGGWGQYYEQYF,TGTGCCAGCAGCTTATTAGGGGGGTGGGGACAGTACTACGAGCAGTACTTC
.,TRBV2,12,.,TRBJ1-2,CATQARNYGYTF,TGTGCCACCCAGGCAAGGAACTATGGCTACACCTTC
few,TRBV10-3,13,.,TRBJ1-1,CAITSGGGTEAFF,TGTGCCATCACGTCGGGGGGGGGCACTGAAGCTTTCTTT
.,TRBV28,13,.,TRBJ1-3,CASSGQGRNTIYF,TGTGCCAGCAGCGGGCAGGGGAGAAACACCATATATTTT
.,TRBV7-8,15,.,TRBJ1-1,CASSLRPWGHTEAFF,TGTGCCAGCAGCTTAAGGCCTTGGGGGCACACTGAAGCTTTCTTT
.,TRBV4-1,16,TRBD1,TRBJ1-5,CASSQEGDSSRVPQHF,TGCGCCAGCAGCCAAGAAGGGGACAGCTCCCGGGTGCCCCAGCATTTT
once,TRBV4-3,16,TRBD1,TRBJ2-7,CASSQDIGQGFYEQYF,TGCGCCAGCAGCCAAGACATAGGACAGGGGTTCTACGAGCAGTACTTC
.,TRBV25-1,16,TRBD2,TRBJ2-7,CASSEVRGLAQHEQYF,TGTGCCAGCAGTGAAGTACGCGGACTAGCGCAGCACGAGCAGTACTTC
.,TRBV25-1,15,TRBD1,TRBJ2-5,CASSGNRGPGETQYF,TGTGCCAGCAGTGGTAACAGGGGGCCGGGGGAGACCCAGTACTTC
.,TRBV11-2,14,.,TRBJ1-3,CASSLKILGNTIYF,TGTGCCAGCAGCTTAAAAATTCTCGGAAACACCATATATTTT
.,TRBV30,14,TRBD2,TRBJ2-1,CAWNLAGFYNEQFF,TGTGCCTGGAATCTAGCGGGGTTCTACAATGAGCAGTTCTTC
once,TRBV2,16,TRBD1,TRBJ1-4,CASSQTGWATNEKLFF,TGTGCCAGCAGCCAGACAGGGTGGGCAACTAATGAAAAACTGTTTTTT
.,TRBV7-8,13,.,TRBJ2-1,CASSLDRVHEQFF,TGTGCCAGCAGCTTGGACAGAGTCCATGAGCAGTTCTTC
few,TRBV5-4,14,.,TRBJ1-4,CATEGRDGDEKLFF,TGTGCCACCGAAGGGAGGGACGGAGATGAAAAACTGTTTTTT
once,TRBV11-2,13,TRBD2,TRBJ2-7,CASSPTSSGEQYF,TGTGCCAGCAGCCCGACTAGCTCCGGCGAGCAGTACTTC